A single sample is the source of the 21 T cell receptor beta chains below, sequenced in a study of T cell responses to AZD1222 COVID-19 vaccine. Libraries were prepared by immunoSEQ multiplex PCR; TCRdb keeps only in-frame clonotypes and omits some of them. The sample lists some 130,000 clones, approximately 90% seen once, with 1.5% to 2% in the top ten. The sequences come from peripheral blood, collected on day 0 of AZD1222 vaccination. Receptors originate from an adult in good health.

The chain couples TRBV15 to TRBJ1-1; 9 bases fit TRBD1. The V gene's germline CDR1 is LNHNV and CDR2 YYDKDF (reference sequence). The CDR3 totals 15 residues. J was trimmed by 0 bases and V by 3 bases; bases with no gene match: 2. In nucleotides, the CDR3 is TGTGCCACCAGCAGGGGGACAGGGATGAACACTGAAGCTTTCTTT. It translates to CATSRGTGMNTEAFF.

The chain recombines TRBV19 with TRBJ2-3; 11 bases are a match to TRBD2. The germline gives CDR1 LNHDA, CDR2 SQIVND (reference sequence). V shed 5 bases, J shed 2 bases, and the junction held 6 bases outside the gene matches. This CDR3 region has 16 residues. CDR3 residues: CASSLGLAGLTDTQYF. CDR3 in DNA: TGTGCCAGTAGTTTAGGACTAGCGGGCCTCACAGATACGCAGTATTTT.

This clone was recorded only once. The rearrangement joins TRBV3-1 (or the pseudogene TRBV3-2) to TRBJ1-5, with D hard to call. Germline V CDR1 and CDR2: LGHDT, YNNKEL (reference sequence). V lost 4 bases to trimming and J lost 3 bases, with 10 bases between them. This CDR3 contains 14 residues. CDR3 nucleotide sequence: TGTGCCAGCAGCCTGGGCAGATCCAATCAGCCCCAGCATTTT. It is translated as CASSLGRSNQPQHF.

The CDR3 nucleotides are TGCGCCAGCAGCTTTCTCAGGACAGGGGACACTGAAGCTTTCTTT. It encodes CASSFLRTGDTEAFF. This chain joins TRBV5-1 and TRBJ1-1; 9 bases map to TRBD1. The CDR3 consists of 15 residues. Unmatched junction bases numbered 5, after V lost 2 bases and J lost 3 bases. Germline lookup yields CDR1 SGHRS and CDR2 YFSETQ.

The chain links TRBV16 to TRBJ2-5, with 9 bases lining up with TRBD1. Germline CDR1 KGHSY, CDR2 FQNENV. The V gene end was trimmed by 4 bases and the J gene end by 2 bases; junction bases not matched to a gene: 2. The CDR3 is made up of 14 amino acids. The CDR3: CASSPGTGQETQYF. In DNA form, the CDR3 reads TGTGCCAGCAGCCCCGGGACAGGGCAAGAGACCCAGTACTTC.

The CDR3 DNA reads as TGTGCCAGCAGCCTCCAAGGGTTTGGGGGTGGCTACACCTTC. As protein: CASSLQGFGGGYTF. V is TRBV5-6 and J is TRBJ1-2, with D perhaps TRBD1 (5 bases). There are 14 residues in the CDR3. Between the trimmed V and J ends, which lost 4 bases and 7 bases, there was a span of 17 bases. The germline V gene has CDR1 SGHDT and CDR2 YYEEEE.

V is TRBV7-9 and J is TRBJ1-5; possibly TRBD1 for D (6 bases). The ends were cut back, 3 bases at V and 6 bases at J, with 15 bases in the middle. The germline gives CDR1 SEHNR, CDR2 FQNEAQ (reference sequence). The CDR3 covers 15 residues. The CDR3 region has the DNA TGTGCCAGCAGCTTGAGGGGGGAAGTGGGTCAGCCCCAGCATTTT. It encodes CASSLRGEVGQPQHF.

The chain couples TRBV30 to TRBJ1-2, with TRBD1 as a possible D gene (6 bases). V lost 2 bases and J 8 bases, leaving 9 bases between the germline ends. The CDR3 sequence is 11 residues long. In germline, CDR1 is GTSNPN, CDR2 SVGIG (reference sequence). The CDR3 DNA sequence: TGTGCCTGGAGTTCCGGACAGGGCTACACCTTC. This sequence encodes CAWSSGQGYTF.

The J gene is TRBJ2-7, the V gene TRBV6-5; TRBD2 matches at 10 bases. The V and J ends lost 5 bases and 0 bases, in that order; junction bases with no gene match: 4. There are 15 residues in the CDR3. Germline assignment: CDR1 MNHEY and CDR2 SVGAGI. The CDR3 nucleotides read TGTGCCAGCAGTCCGGCTAGCGGGAGCTCCTACGAGCAGTACTTC. Protein product: CASSPASGSSYEQYF.

The chain joins TRBV5-4 to TRBJ2-5; 8 nucleotides line up with TRBD2. Germline V gene lookup returns CDR1 SGHNT and CDR2 YYREEE (reference sequence). Trimming cost V 4 bases and J 7 bases; bases outside gene matches: 15. The length of the CDR3 is 16 residues. The CDR3 spells CASSKGVAGSGGTQYF. The CDR3 bases are TGTGCCAGCAGCAAGGGAGTAGCCGGGAGCGGGGGGACCCAGTACTTC.

The chain joins TRBV12-3 or TRBV12-4 to TRBJ1-2; possible D gene TRBD1, 5 bases. The V end lost 6 bases, the J end lost 2 bases, and 10 bases lay between the germline ends. The length of the CDR3 is 13 residues. CDR3 sequence reads: CASSGPGNYGYTF. The CDR3 bases are TGTGCCAGCAGCGGGCCAGGGAACTATGGCTACACCTTC.

V is TRBV9 and J is TRBJ2-1; the D is unclear. With 0 bases removed from V and 8 bases from J, the gap between germline ends came to 18 bases. The germline V gene has CDR1 SGDLS and CDR2 YYNGEE. The CDR3 loop spans 16 amino acids. The CDR3 protein is CASSVVVDVRRDEQFF. In DNA, the CDR3 is TGTGCCAGCAGCGTAGTAGTTGATGTCAGGAGAGATGAGCAGTTCTTC.

J is TRBJ1-2 and V is TRBV6-5, with D maybe TRBD1 (5 bases). CDR1 is MNHEY, CDR2 SVGAGI, per germline. The CDR3 runs 14 residues. V lost 6 bases and J 4 bases, leaving 15 bases between the germline ends. The CDR3 reads CASSSDGASYGYTF. CDR3 nucleotides: TGTGCCAGCAGCTCCGACGGGGCTAGCTATGGCTACACCTTC.

This clone was counted a few times. This chain joins TRBV7-9 and TRBJ2-1, with unresolved D. CDR1 and CDR2 from the germline V gene are SEHNR and FQNEAQ (reference sequence). The CDR3 runs to 16 residues. Trimming stripped 1 base from V and 6 bases from J, with 16 bases between. CDR3 nucleotide sequence: TGTGCCAGCAGCTTAGAGAGCAGCCTCGCTAGCAATGAGCAGTTCTTC. It translates to CASSLESSLASNEQFF. Based on the CDR3 plus reference TRBV7-9 and TRBJ2-1, the full variable domain is DTGVSQNPRHKITKRGQNVTFRCDPISEHNRLYWYRQTLGQGPEFLTYFQNEAQLEKSRLLSDRFSAERPKGSFSTLEIQRTEQGDSAMYLCASSLESSLASNEQFFGPGTRLTVL.

This CDR3 reads CASSSRGGNNEKLFF. Written as DNA, the CDR3 is TGTGCCAGCAGCTCCAGGGGAGGGAATAATGAAAAACTGTTTTTT. The rearrangement joins TRBV6-5 to TRBJ1-4; D is possibly TRBD1 (6 bases). There are 15 residues in the CDR3. Trimming cost V 6 bases and J 4 bases, with 15 bases left between them. Germline V CDR1 and CDR2: MNHEY, SVGAGI.

The chain combines TRBV19 with TRBJ2-3; 10 positions match TRBD2. Looked up from germline, CDR1 is LNHDA and CDR2 is SQIVND (reference sequence). The CDR3 is 15 amino acids. Trimming cost V 6 bases and J 2 bases; bases outside gene matches: 5. In nucleotides, the CDR3 is TGTGCCAGTAGAAGGACTAGCGGATACACAGATACGCAGTATTTT. It translates to CASRRTSGYTDTQYF.

The chain recombines TRBV19 with TRBJ2-7; tentative D call: TRBD1 (6 bases). Trimming shortened V by 0 bases and J by 0 bases, and 15 bases separated the two germline ends. The length of the CDR3 is 17 residues. Germline assignment: CDR1 LNHDA and CDR2 SQIVND (reference sequence). This CDR3 reads CASSIDLGQSVSYEQYF. CDR3 bases: TGTGCCAGTAGTATAGATCTCGGACAGTCGGTCTCCTACGAGCAGTACTTC. Full variable domain (outside the CDR3, taken from reference TRBV19 and TRBJ2-7): DGGITQSPKYLFRKEGQNVTLSCEQNLNHDAMYWYRQDPGQGLRLIYYSQIVNDFQKGDIAEGYSVSREKKESFPLTVTSAQKNPTAFYLCASSIDLGQSVSYEQYFGPGTRLTVT.

The rearrangement uses TRBV4-2 and TRBJ2-5; TRBD2 matches 12 bases. V lost 1 base to trimming and J lost 5 bases; unmatched junction nucleotides: 14. Germline V gene lookup returns CDR1 LGHNA and CDR2 YNFKEQ. The CDR3 runs 19 residues. In DNA form, the CDR3 reads TGTGCCAGCAGCCAAGGGGGACTAGCGGGCTCAGGGGGCGCGGAGACCCAGTACTTC. Translation gives CASSQGGLAGSGGAETQYF.

The chain has TRBV7-6 and TRBJ1-2; 7 positions agree with TRBD1. CDR1 is SGHVS and CDR2 is FNYEAQ in the germline V gene. Germline trimming cut 2 bases from V and 6 bases from J; bases unmatched to any gene: 15. The CDR3 totals 17 residues. CDR3 DNA sequence: TGTGCCAGCAGCTTATTCCAGTTAGGGACAGCTTTCGATGGCTACACCTTC. Amino acids: CASSLFQLGTAFDGYTF.

The chain recombines TRBV3-1 (or the pseudogene TRBV3-2) with TRBJ1-1, with TRBD1 as a possible D gene (6 bases). CDR1 is LGHDT and CDR2 is YNNKEL in the germline V gene (reference sequence). V was pared by 3 bases and J by 8 bases, with 16 bases between. The CDR3 extends over 14 amino acids. The CDR3 protein is CASSQDSVQGEAFF. In nucleotides, the CDR3 is TGTGCCAGCAGCCAGGACAGTGTTCAGGGGGAAGCTTTCTTT.

V is TRBV27 and J is TRBJ2-7, with TRBD2 matching 10 bases. The CDR3 sequence is 17 residues long. V lost 5 bases and J lost 4; bases outside the gene matches: 14. Germline lookup yields CDR1 MNHEY and CDR2 SMNVEV (reference sequence). For the CDR3, the DNA is TGTGCCAGCAGTCCCTCCAGACTAGCGGGCCGGGCATACGAGCAGTACTTC. It encodes CASSPSRLAGRAYEQYF.